The rows below give T cell receptor beta chains drawn from one sample of a study of shared clonotypes between healthy human individuals. Measured with immunoSEQ multiplex PCR; TCRdb has only the in-frame clones, and not every one. In the table there are about 980,000 clones, approximately 80% of which are singletons. What was sequenced was memory CD4+ T cells sorted from blood. The receptors originated from a man younger than 35 in good health. CDR3s include the opening cysteine and the closing phenylalanine or tryptophan. The D gene is left open where the match is weak. Size tells how often a clone was seen (once, few, many) or the class of an expanded clone, and some rows leave it out.

cdr3_aa cdr3_nt j_call v_call clone_size d_call
CASSRLAGADTQYF TGTGCCAGCAGTAGACTAGCGGGAGCAGATACGCAGTATTTT TRBJ2-3 TRBV6-1 NA TRBD2
CAWSGERDGYTF TGTGCCTGGAGCGGTGAGAGGGATGGCTACACCTTC TRBJ1-2 TRBV30 NA NA
CASSGNGLASSYEQYF TGTGCCAGCAGCGGCAACGGACTAGCGTCCTCCTACGAGCAGTACTTC TRBJ2-7 TRBV9 NA TRBD2
CASSTPGAGTQYF TGTGCCAGCAGTACACCGGGGGCAGGGACCCAGTACTTC TRBJ2-5 TRBV6-5 NA NA
CASSPLLAAGNEQFF TGCGCCAGCAGCCCACTCCTAGCGGCTGGCAATGAGCAGTTCTTC TRBJ2-1 TRBV5-1 NA TRBD2
CASSPRGGLGMNTEAFF TGTGCCAGCTCACCAAGGGGGGGATTAGGGATGAACACTGAAGCTTTCTTT TRBJ1-1 TRBV18 few NA
CASSDYRGQYNEQFF TGTGCCAGCAGTGATTACAGGGGGCAATACAATGAGCAGTTCTTC TRBJ2-1 TRBV2 few TRBD1
CASSSVEGAKNIQYF TGTGCCAGTAGTTCGGTGGAGGGGGCCAAAAACATTCAGTACTTC TRBJ2-4 TRBV19 NA NA
CASSLAGTGFYGYTF TGCGCCAGCAGCTTGGCCGGGACAGGTTTTTATGGCTACACCTTC TRBJ1-2 TRBV5-1 NA TRBD1
CASSLSTMGNTEAFF TGTGCCAGCAGTTTGTCAACCATGGGGAACACTGAAGCTTTCTTT TRBJ1-1 TRBV28 few NA
CASRQGASTSGGSYEQYF TGCGCCAGCAGGCAGGGGGCTAGCACTAGCGGGGGTTCCTACGAGCAGTACTTC TRBJ2-7 TRBV4-1 NA TRBD2
CASSSYGTSGTQYF TGTGCCAGCAGCTCGTACGGGACTAGCGGGACCCAGTACTTC TRBJ2-5 TRBV5-4 NA TRBD2
CAWSLGLAADTQYF TGTGCCTGGAGTTTAGGGCTAGCGGCAGATACGCAGTATTTT TRBJ2-3 TRBV30 NA TRBD2
CAWSRGQLGETQYF TGTGCCTGGAGTCGTGGACAGCTAGGCGAGACCCAGTACTTC TRBJ2-5 TRBV30 NA NA
CASSPTGVGYTF TGTGCCAGCAGCCCGACAGGGGTTGGCTACACCTTC TRBJ1-2 TRBV14 few TRBD1
CASSQIAGGVYEQYF TGTGCCAGCTCACAGATAGCGGGGGGGGTCTACGAGCAGTACTTC TRBJ2-7 TRBV18 NA TRBD2
CASSLKVPSGRYGTQYF TGTGCCAGCAGTTTAAAAGTCCCTAGCGGCCGGTATGGGACCCAGTACTTC TRBJ2-5 TRBV28 NA TRBD2
CASSISTGQETQYF TGTGCCAGCAGCATATCGACAGGGCAAGAGACCCAGTACTTC TRBJ2-5 TRBV7-2 NA TRBD1
CASSPQGTDTDTQYF TGTGCCAGCTCACCACAAGGGACAGATACAGATACGCAGTATTTT TRBJ2-3 TRBV18 once TRBD1
CASSLGGREFETQYF TGTGCCAGCAGCTTAGGCGGGCGGGAGTTTGAGACCCAGTACTTC TRBJ2-5 TRBV7-2 NA TRBD2
CASSNPRSYIYEQYF TGTGCCAGCAGCAATCCTCGGAGCTACATTTACGAGCAGTACTTC TRBJ2-7 TRBV28 NA NA
CAWSTNSPLHF TGTGCCTGGAGTACGAATTCACCCCTCCACTTT TRBJ1-6 TRBV30 NA NA
CASSRGGTGISQPQHF TGTGCCAGTAGTAGGGGGGGTACAGGGATTAGTCAGCCCCAGCATTTT TRBJ1-5 TRBV19 NA NA
CASSWTFLPSSGANVLTF TGTGCCAGCAGCTGGACTTTCCTTCCGAGCTCTGGGGCCAACGTCCTGACTTTC TRBJ2-6 TRBV28 once NA
CSVEPQQHYGYTF TGCAGCGTTGAACCCCAGCAGCACTATGGCTACACCTTC TRBJ1-2 TRBV29-1 NA NA
CASSYGRGSETQYF TGTGCCAGTAGTTACGGCAGGGGGTCGGAGACCCAGTACTTC TRBJ2-5 TRBV19 NA TRBD1
CASRYRGSSYEQYF TGTGCCAGCAGGTACAGGGGCAGCTCCTACGAGCAGTACTTC TRBJ2-7 TRBV2 NA TRBD1
CASSVGPLQETQYF TGTGCCAGCAGCGTAGGGCCCCTCCAAGAGACCCAGTACTTC TRBJ2-5 TRBV9 NA NA
CASSYKGTTNEKLFF TGTGCCAGCAGCTATAAGGGTACAACTAATGAAAAACTGTTTTTT TRBJ1-4 TRBV7-6 NA NA
CASSVVDRGLPGYTF TGTGCCAGCAGCGTAGTGGACAGGGGGCTACCCGGCTACACCTTC TRBJ1-2 TRBV9 NA TRBD1
CASSVGTASNYGYTF TGTGCCAGCAGTGTAGGGACAGCCTCTAACTATGGCTACACCTTC TRBJ1-2 TRBV6-1 NA TRBD1
CASSQLSSYNSPLHF TGTGCCAGCAGCCAACTCAGCTCCTATAATTCACCCCTCCACTTT TRBJ1-6 TRBV14 few NA
CASSVTSGRADTQYF TGTGCCAGCAGCGTGACTAGCGGGAGAGCAGATACGCAGTATTTT TRBJ2-3 TRBV9 NA TRBD2
CASSPGGGGYNEQFF TGTGCCAGCAGCCCGGGAGGAGGGGGCTACAATGAGCAGTTCTTC TRBJ2-1 TRBV27 NA NA
CASSLQGDYGYTF TGCGCCAGCAGCCTCCAGGGGGACTATGGCTACACCTTC TRBJ1-2 TRBV5-1 NA TRBD1
CASSRDRGPGKWSEKLFF TGTGCCAGCTCACGAGACAGGGGTCCGGGAAAATGGAGTGAAAAACTGTTTTTT TRBJ1-4 TRBV18 once TRBD1
CASSGPSPNTGELFF TGTGCCAGCAGTGGACCGTCCCCGAACACCGGGGAGCTGTTTTTT TRBJ2-2 TRBV2 NA NA
CASSSPDRPTGYTF TGTGCCAGCAGCTCACCCGACAGACCGACGGGCTACACCTTC TRBJ1-2 TRBV7-8 NA NA
CASSGRTGPHSPLHF TGCGCCAGCAGCGGGAGGACAGGCCCCCATTCACCCCTCCACTTT TRBJ1-6 TRBV5-1 NA TRBD1
CASSGAGLGGETQYF TGTGCCAGCAGTGGGGCGGGCCTCGGCGGGGAGACCCAGTACTTC TRBJ2-5 TRBV25-1 NA NA
CASSLGPPGQGSYGYTF TGTGCCAGCAGCTTGGGGCCACCGGGACAGGGGTCGTATGGCTACACCTTC TRBJ1-2 TRBV7-8 NA TRBD1
CASSQAAGQSYEQYF TGTGCCAGCAGCCAAGCGGCAGGCCAATCCTACGAGCAGTACTTC TRBJ2-7 TRBV14 once NA
CASSLQEGGGYTF TGCGCCAGCAGCTTGCAGGAGGGCGGGGGCTACACCTTC TRBJ1-2 TRBV5-1 NA NA
CAWRRLVQRDGYTF TGTGCCTGGCGAAGGTTGGTCCAAAGGGATGGCTACACCTTC TRBJ1-2 TRBV30 NA NA
CASRWGGGQDNGYTF TGTGCCAGCAGGTGGGGCGGGGGACAGGATAATGGCTACACCTTC TRBJ1-2 TRBV2 NA TRBD1
CASTREGSTYEQYF TGTGCCAGCACCAGAGAGGGCAGTACCTACGAGCAGTACTTC TRBJ2-7 TRBV28 NA NA
CASSPGPAGQASGANVLTF TGTGCCAGCAGCCCAGGGCCCGCAGGACAGGCGTCTGGGGCCAACGTCCTGACTTTC TRBJ2-6 TRBV7-8 NA TRBD1
CAISESGATNEKLFF TGTGCCATCAGTGAGTCTGGGGCAACTAATGAAAAACTGTTTTTT TRBJ1-4 TRBV10-3 NA NA
CASSYSGTRETQYF TGTGCCAGCAGTTACTCGGGGACTAGGGAGACCCAGTACTTC TRBJ2-5 TRBV6-6 NA TRBD2
CASSYRGGYEQYF TGTGCCAGCAGCTACCGGGGGGGCTACGAGCAGTACTTC TRBJ2-7 TRBV6-5 NA TRBD2
CASSLSGTGGIYNSPLHF TGTGCCAGCAGCTTATCCGGGACAGGGGGAATTTATAATTCACCCCTCCACTTT TRBJ1-6 TRBV11-2 NA TRBD1
CSVLAGYNEQFF TGCAGCGTACTAGCGGGGTACAATGAGCAGTTCTTC TRBJ2-1 TRBV29-1 NA TRBD2
CASSLGQLEVTQYF TGTGCCAGCAGCTTAGGTCAGCTGGAAGTGACCCAGTACTTC TRBJ2-5 TRBV7-6 NA NA
CASSSGGNQPQHF TGTGCCAGCAGCTCGGGGGGCAATCAGCCCCAGCATTTT TRBJ1-5 TRBV5-6 NA NA
CASSEAEQFKEKLFF TGTGCCAGCAGTGAAGCTGAACAATTTAAGGAAAAACTGTTTTTT TRBJ1-4 TRBV2 NA NA